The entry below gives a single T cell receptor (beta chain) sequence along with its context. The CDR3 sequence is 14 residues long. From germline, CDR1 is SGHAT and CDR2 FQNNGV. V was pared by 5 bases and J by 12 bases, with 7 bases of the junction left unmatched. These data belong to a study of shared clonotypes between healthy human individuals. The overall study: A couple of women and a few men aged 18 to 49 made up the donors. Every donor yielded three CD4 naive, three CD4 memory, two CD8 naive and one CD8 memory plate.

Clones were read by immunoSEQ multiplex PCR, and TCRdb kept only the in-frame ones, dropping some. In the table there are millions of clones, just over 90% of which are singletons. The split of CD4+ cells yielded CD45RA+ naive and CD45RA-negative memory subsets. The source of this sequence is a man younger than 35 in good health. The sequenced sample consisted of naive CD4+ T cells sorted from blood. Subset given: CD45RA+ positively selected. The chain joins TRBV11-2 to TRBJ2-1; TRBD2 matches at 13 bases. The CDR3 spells CASSGLAGEVRQFF. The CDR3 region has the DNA TGTGCCAGCAGCGGACTAGCGGGAGAGGTTAGGCAGTTCTTC.